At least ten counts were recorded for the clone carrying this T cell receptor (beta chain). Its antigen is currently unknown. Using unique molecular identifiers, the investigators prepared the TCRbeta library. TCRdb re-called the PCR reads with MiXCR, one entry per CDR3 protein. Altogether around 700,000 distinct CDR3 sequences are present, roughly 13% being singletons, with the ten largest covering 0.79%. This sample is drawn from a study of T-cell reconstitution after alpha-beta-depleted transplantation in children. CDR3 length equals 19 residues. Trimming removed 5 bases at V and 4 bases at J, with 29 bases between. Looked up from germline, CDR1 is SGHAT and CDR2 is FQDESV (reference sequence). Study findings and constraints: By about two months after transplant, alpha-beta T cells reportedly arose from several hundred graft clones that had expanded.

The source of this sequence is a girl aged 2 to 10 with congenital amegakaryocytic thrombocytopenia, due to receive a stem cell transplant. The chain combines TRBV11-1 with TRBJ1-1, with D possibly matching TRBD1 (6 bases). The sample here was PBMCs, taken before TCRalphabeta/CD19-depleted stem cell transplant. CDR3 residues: CASSTTYKGHRARGTEAFF. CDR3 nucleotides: TGTGCCAGCAGCACAACTTATAAGGGACACAGGGCGCGGGGCACTGAAGCTTTCTTT.